This record covers a single TCR beta chain. Trimming shortened V by 7 bases and J by 2 bases, and 9 bases separated the two germline ends. Germline V gene data show CDR1 as SGDLS and CDR2 as YYNGEE. The CDR3 consists of 12 residues. Original handling: Nucleated cell number was recorded as an estimate derived from reference gene primer amplification. Profiling relied on immunoSEQ multiplex PCR, and the TCRdb table lists in-frame clones only, not all of them. V, J and clone size reflect that table, while D and trimming were determined from the DNA. There are 300,000 to 350,000 clones in the sample; 90% to 95% occur only once, and 2.5% to 4% lies in the top ten. The sample is drawn from a study of blood T cell repertoires in COVID-19.

This TCR was sampled from a woman under 30 who had recovered from COVID-19. The source material was peripheral blood. The chain recombines TRBV9 with TRBJ1-2, with D hard to call. DNA of the CDR3: TGTGCCAGCTGGGCTGGCAACTATGGCTACACCTTC. It codes for CASWAGNYGYTF.